This T cell receptor beta chain emerged from a study of cytomegalovirus exposure and HLA in healthy donors. The J segment lost 6 bases and the V segment lost 1 base, leaving 5 bases of the junction unmatched. CDR3 size: 17 residues. The germline V gene has CDR1 SGHNT and CDR2 YENEEA. Turning to this clone: Antigen unknown.

Overall study results and limits: Most TCR sequences proved rare, with some public TCRs found in many donors. A few chains tied to CMV proved CMV antigen-specific in vitro. Investigators reported more than 150 TCR beta chains as tied to cytomegalovirus.

The assay was immunoSEQ multiplex PCR, and TCRdb's table has in-frame clones only and misses some. This table holds roughly 250,000 clones, about 86% found once. This TCR was recovered from a woman in her thirties in good health and CMV-seropositive. The sequencing sample was made of PBMCs. The chain carries TRBV11-3 and TRBJ2-1; TRBD2 matches 14 bases. The CDR3, as DNA: TGTGCCAGCAGCTTAGTAGTGGGACTAGCGGGAGTCAATGAGCAGTTCTTC. It specifies CASSLVVGLAGVNEQFF.